A single sample gave rise to the 18 T cell receptor beta chains below, sequenced in a study of early T cells in non-severe SARS-CoV-2 infection listed by TCRdb under 2021. The library was generated by 5' RACE. Sequencing was performed on a NextSeq 500. TCRdb itself trimmed the public reads at Q25 with fastp, ran MiXCR and retained productive beta chains. Each entry merges the rows of one CDR3 protein and shows their most common DNA and genes. The sample table lists tens of thousands of distinct CDR3 sequences, about 5.7% of them with a count of one. The ten largest clones represent about 14% of the sample. Sequencing was performed on whole blood, taken at baseline. All receptors come from an adult who was a healthcare worker with PCR-confirmed SARS-CoV-2 infection or an uninfected control (not recorded which).

This clonotype qualifies as medium-sized (0.01 to 0.1%). The chain uses TRBV6-1 and TRBJ1-2, with unresolved D. V shed 6 bases and J shed 4 bases, with 12 bases lying between them. This CDR3 is 13 amino acids long. Germline assignment: CDR1 MNHNS and CDR2 SASEGT. This chain's CDR3 is CASSLEAGYGYTF. The CDR3 DNA sequence: TGTGCCAGCAGCCTGGAGGCCGGCTATGGCTACACCTTC.

This clonotype was found many times. The V call is TRBV29-1, the J call TRBJ1-2; 8 bases fit TRBD1. V lost 5 bases and J lost 7; bases outside the gene matches: 15. CDR3 length: 15 residues. Germline lookup yields CDR1 SQVTM and CDR2 ANQGSEA. CDR3 coding DNA: TGCAGCGTTCAGGGGGCTAGAGGGACGTTTTCTGGCTACACCTTC. Translating it yields CSVQGARGTFSGYTF.

This clonotype was detected many times. The CDR3 DNA reads TGTGCCAGCACGCGGATGGACAGGGGGTCAAACGGGCAGTACTTC. This encodes CASTRMDRGSNGQYF. The V and J genes are TRBV2 and TRBJ2-7; TRBD1 matches at 10 bases. CDR3 length: 15 amino acids. Trimming cost V 7 bases and J 9 bases; bases outside gene matches: 15. Germline lookup yields CDR1 SNHLY and CDR2 FYNNEI.

This clonotype was picked up many times. V and J are TRBV27 and TRBJ2-2; the D is unclear. The CDR3 sequence is 11 residues long. The V gene's germline CDR1 is MNHEY and CDR2 SMNVEV (reference sequence). V was shortened by 6 bases and J by 5 bases, with 4 bases between the two germline ends. The CDR3 here is CASSLTGELFF. In nucleotides, the CDR3 is TGTGCCAGCAGCCTAACCGGGGAGCTGTTTTTT.

This clonotype has more than one count but fewer than ten. This sequence joins TRBV5-4 and TRBJ1-1; the match to TRBD1 covers 9 bases. V lost 0 bases to trimming and J lost 0 bases; unmatched junction nucleotides: 9. The CDR3 covers 18 residues. The V gene's germline CDR1 is SGHNT and CDR2 YYREEE (reference sequence). The CDR3 is CASSLVPGTGPLNTEAFF. The CDR3 nucleotides are TGTGCCAGCAGCTTGGTACCAGGGACAGGGCCATTGAACACTGAAGCTTTCTTT.

This clonotype was observed a few times. The chain employs TRBV20-1 and TRBJ2-4; no clear D. This CDR3 region has 14 residues. Trimming shortened V by 6 bases and J by 6 bases, and 18 bases separated the two germline ends. Germline V gene data show CDR1 as DFQATT and CDR2 as SNEGSKA (reference sequence). CDR3 bases: TGCAGTGCCTCCCCCTTAGCTTCAACAAACATTCAGTACTTC. Translating gives CSASPLASTNIQYF.

Relative to its sample, this clonotype is medium-sized. The chain is built from TRBV29-1 and TRBJ2-7; the D is unclear. The CDR3 contains 12 residues. Germline CDR1 reads SQVTM; CDR2 reads ANQGSEA. Deletions cut 6 bases from V and 2 bases from J, with 11 bases between. The CDR3 bases are TGCAGCGTCGGTCGCCGGGCCTACGAGCAGTACTTC. Residues: CSVGRRAYEQYF.

This clonotype was found a few times. CDR3 bases: TGTGCCACCAGCACCTCAGCGGGGGGTGGCACAGATACGCAGTATTTT. It translates to CATSTSAGGGTDTQYF. The genes are TRBV15 and TRBJ2-3; 9 nucleotides match TRBD2. Germline V gene data show CDR1 as LNHNV and CDR2 as YYDKDF (reference sequence). This CDR3 has 16 residues. The ends lost 4 bases at V and 1 base at J; junction bases unmatched: 6.

This clonotype is termed medium-sized. This chain links TRBV27 with TRBJ1-2, with TRBD1 as a possible D gene (6 bases). V dropped 1 base and J dropped 3 bases, with 27 bases sitting between them. The CDR3 covers 20 residues. Per the germline V gene, CDR1 is MNHEY and CDR2 is SMNVEV (reference sequence). CDR3 sequence: CASSLFQPDATAGEDYGYTF. Written as DNA, the CDR3 is TGTGCCAGCAGTTTATTTCAGCCGGACGCAACGGCAGGGGAGGACTATGGCTACACCTTC.

This clonotype was counted a few times. This sequence joins TRBV7-2 and TRBJ2-3; D is possibly TRBD1 (5 bases). The CDR3 is 12 amino acids. Deletions cut 5 bases from V and 5 bases from J, with 8 bases between. Germline CDR1 and CDR2: SGHTA and FQGNSA. The CDR3 nucleotides are TGTGCCAGCAGCGATGACAGAGATACGCAGTATTTT. Translation gives CASSDDRDTQYF.

The chain couples TRBV12-3 or TRBV12-4 to TRBJ2-5; the D is unclear. The V and J ends lost 6 bases and 1 base respectively, with 15 bases between them. The CDR3 is made up of 15 amino acids. CDR3 protein: CASSIMLSTQETQYF. The DNA of the CDR3 is TGTGCCAGCAGCATTATGTTGAGCACCCAAGAGACCCAGTACTTC.

V is TRBV20-1 and J is TRBJ2-7; no reliable D call. Between the trimmed V and J ends, which lost 6 bases and 7 bases, there was a span of 13 bases. CDR1 DFQATT and CDR2 SNEGSKA come from the germline V gene (reference sequence). CDR3 length: 11 amino acids. CDR3 loop: CSAGRTGEQYF. The CDR3 nucleotides read TGCAGTGCAGGACGCACCGGTGAGCAGTACTTC.

V usage is TRBV12-5 and J usage is TRBJ1-2; TRBD1 might be the D (6 bases). The ends were cut back, 7 bases at V and 8 bases at J, with 20 bases in the middle. Germline CDR1 and CDR2: LGHNT and FRNRAP. This CDR3 is 14 amino acids long. The DNA for the CDR3 is TGTGCTAGTGCCATACCCGGGACACTGAAGGGCTACACCTTC. Its protein is CASAIPGTLKGYTF.

The rearrangement uses TRBV24-1 and TRBJ1-1, with D possibly matching TRBD1 (5 bases). V was trimmed by 8 bases and J by 1 base, leaving 10 bases between them. CDR3 size: 13 residues. Germline CDR1 is KGHDR and CDR2 is SFDVKD. The CDR3 bases are TGTGCCACCAAACAACAGGCGAACACTGAAGCTTTCTTT. It is translated as CATKQQANTEAFF.

This chain uses TRBV7-2 with TRBJ2-1, with D possibly being TRBD1 (6 bases). With 2 bases removed from V and 6 bases from J, the gap between germline ends came to 17 bases. Germline values: CDR1 SGHTA, CDR2 FQGNSA. The CDR3 totals 16 residues. CDR3 DNA sequence: TGTGCCAGCAGCTTATCTGGGGCAAGAGGGGGCAATGAGCAGTTCTTC. Amino acids: CASSLSGARGGNEQFF. Full variable domain (rest looked up from reference TRBV7-2 and TRBJ2-1): GAGVSQSPSNKVTEKGKDVELRCDPISGHTALYWYRQSLGQGLEFLIYFQGNSAPDKSGLPSDRFSAERTGGSVSTLTIQRTQQEDSAVYLCASSLSGARGGNEQFFGPGTRLTVL.

CDR3 nucleotides: TGTGCCAGCAGCTTAGCCCCGCAGGGGAGTATCTCCTACGAGCAGTACTTC. As protein: CASSLAPQGSISYEQYF. The chain is built from TRBV7-6 and TRBJ2-7, with D possibly being TRBD1 (6 bases). The V end was cut by 0 bases, the J end by 0 bases, with 15 bases between. This CDR3 is built from 17 residues. Germline V gives CDR1 SGHVS, CDR2 FNYEAQ.

The rearrangement uses TRBV12-3 or TRBV12-4 and TRBJ1-5; D remains unclear. The CDR3 has 15 residues. With 3 bases removed from V and 0 bases from J, the gap between germline ends came to 9 bases. The CDR3 coding sequence is TGTGCCAGCAGTTTTGGTGACGATAGCAATCAGCCCCAGCATTTT. The encoded protein is CASSFGDDSNQPQHF.

This clonotype has a handful of counts. V usage is TRBV27 and J usage is TRBJ2-3, with TRBD1 as a possible D gene (6 bases). Trimming took 4 bases from V and 1 from J, leaving 9 bases between them. From germline, CDR1 is MNHEY and CDR2 SMNVEV (reference sequence). The CDR3 spans 14 residues. CDR3 residues: CASSWRQGTDTQYF. DNA for the CDR3: TGTGCCAGCAGTTGGAGACAGGGCACAGATACGCAGTATTTT.